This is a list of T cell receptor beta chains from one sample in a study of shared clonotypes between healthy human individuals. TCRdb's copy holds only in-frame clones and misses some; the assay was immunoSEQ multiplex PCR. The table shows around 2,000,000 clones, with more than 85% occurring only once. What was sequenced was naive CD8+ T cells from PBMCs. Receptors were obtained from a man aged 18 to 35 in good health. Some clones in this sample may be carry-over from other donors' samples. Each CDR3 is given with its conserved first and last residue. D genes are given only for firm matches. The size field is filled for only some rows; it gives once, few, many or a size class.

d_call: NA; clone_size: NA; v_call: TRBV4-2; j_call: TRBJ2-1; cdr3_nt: TGTGCCAGCACCAAAGCGGGTGCCTACAATGAGCAGTTCTTC; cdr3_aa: CASTKAGAYNEQFF
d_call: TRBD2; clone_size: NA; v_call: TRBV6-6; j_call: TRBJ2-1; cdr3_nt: TGTGCCAGCAGTCCCTCCGGGAGGCTTAATGAGCAGTTCTTC; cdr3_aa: CASSPSGRLNEQFF
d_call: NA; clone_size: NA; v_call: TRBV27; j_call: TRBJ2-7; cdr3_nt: TGTGCCAGCAGTTTACACTCCGGGGGTGGCCGCAACTACGAGCAGTACTTC; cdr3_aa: CASSLHSGGGRNYEQYF
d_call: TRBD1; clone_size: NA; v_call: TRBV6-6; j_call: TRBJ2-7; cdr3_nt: TGTGCCAGCAGAGCAAGCCGGGACAGGGTCCACGAGCAGTACTTC; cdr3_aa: CASRASRDRVHEQYF
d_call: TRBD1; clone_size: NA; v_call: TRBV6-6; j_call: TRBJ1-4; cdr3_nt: TGTGCCAGCAGCCCCGAAGGGACAGGGGAGGAAAAACTGTTTTTT; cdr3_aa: CASSPEGTGEEKLFF
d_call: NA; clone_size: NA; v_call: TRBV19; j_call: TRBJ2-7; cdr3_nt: TGTGCCAGTAGTACCGGACCGGGAACCTCCTACGAGCAGTACTTC; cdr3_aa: CASSTGPGTSYEQYF
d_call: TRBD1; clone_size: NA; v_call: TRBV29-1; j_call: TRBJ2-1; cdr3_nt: TGCAGCGTTCACGGGACGTCGGGACAGGGGTACAATGAGCAGTTCTTC; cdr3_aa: CSVHGTSGQGYNEQFF
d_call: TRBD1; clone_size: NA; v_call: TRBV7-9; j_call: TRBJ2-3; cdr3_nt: TGTGCCAGCAGCACTTTCTCCGGGACAGGGGGCACAGATACGCAGTATTTT; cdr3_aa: CASSTFSGTGGTDTQYF
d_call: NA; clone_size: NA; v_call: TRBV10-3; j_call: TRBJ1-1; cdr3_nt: TGTGCCATCAGTGAGAGGAAAGGTCACACTGAAGCTTTCTTT; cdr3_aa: CAISERKGHTEAFF
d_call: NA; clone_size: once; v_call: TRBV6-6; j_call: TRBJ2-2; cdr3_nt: TGTGCCAGCAGTACCGGACACGTAAATGATTATGGGGAGCTGTTTTTT; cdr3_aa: CASSTGHVNDYGELFF
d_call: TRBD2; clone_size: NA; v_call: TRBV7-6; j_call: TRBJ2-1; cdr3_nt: TGTGCCAGCAGCGACCTCCCCGGGAGGGTGGATGAGCAGTTCTTC; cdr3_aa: CASSDLPGRVDEQFF
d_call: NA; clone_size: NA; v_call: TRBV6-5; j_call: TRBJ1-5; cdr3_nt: TGTGCCAGCATCAGAGGGTTTTCTCAGCCCCAGCATTTT; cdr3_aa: CASIRGFSQPQHF
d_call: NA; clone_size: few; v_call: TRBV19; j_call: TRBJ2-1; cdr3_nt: TGTGCCAGTAACTCTGACAGGGAGGGCTACAATGAGCAGTTCTTC; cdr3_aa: CASNSDREGYNEQFF
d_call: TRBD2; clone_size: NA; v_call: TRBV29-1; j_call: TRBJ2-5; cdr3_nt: TGCAGCGTTGAAGATCGCGGGGGGCAAGAGACCCAGTACTTC; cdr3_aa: CSVEDRGGQETQYF
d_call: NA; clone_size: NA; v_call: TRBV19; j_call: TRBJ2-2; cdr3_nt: TGTGCCAGTAGTATTTGGGCAGGGATGAGGACCGGGGAGCTGTTTTTT; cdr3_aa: CASSIWAGMRTGELFF
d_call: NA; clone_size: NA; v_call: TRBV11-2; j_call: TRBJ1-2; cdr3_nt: TGTGCCAGCAGCTTAGTGCTCCCTAACTATGGCTACACCTTC; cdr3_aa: CASSLVLPNYGYTF
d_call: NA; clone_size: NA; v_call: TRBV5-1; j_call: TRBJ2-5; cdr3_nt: TGCGCCAGCAGCTCCCCTGGGGTAGCGCAAGAGACCCAGTACTTC; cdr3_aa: CASSSPGVAQETQYF
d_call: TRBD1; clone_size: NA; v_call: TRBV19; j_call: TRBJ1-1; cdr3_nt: TGTGCCAGTAATCTGCCAGGGGGCGCGATGAACACTGAAGCTTTCTTT; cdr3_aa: CASNLPGGAMNTEAFF
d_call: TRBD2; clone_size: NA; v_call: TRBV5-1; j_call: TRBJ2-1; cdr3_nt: TGCGCCAGCAGCTGGCGACCACTAGCGGGAACCGTCGATGAGCAGTTCTTC; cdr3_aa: CASSWRPLAGTVDEQFF
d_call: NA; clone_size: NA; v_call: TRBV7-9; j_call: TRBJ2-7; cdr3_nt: TGTGCCAGCAGCTTAGGTGGTGTCTACGAGCAGTACTTC; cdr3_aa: CASSLGGVYEQYF
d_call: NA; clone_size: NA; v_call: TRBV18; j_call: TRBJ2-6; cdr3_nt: TGTGCCAGCTTGCCGGACAGCTCTGGGGCCAACGTCCTGACTTTC; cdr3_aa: CASLPDSSGANVLTF
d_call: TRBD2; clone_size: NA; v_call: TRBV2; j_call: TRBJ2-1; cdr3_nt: TGTGCCAGCAGTGTGAGCGGGAGCTCCTACAATGAGCAGTTCTTC; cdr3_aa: CASSVSGSSYNEQFF
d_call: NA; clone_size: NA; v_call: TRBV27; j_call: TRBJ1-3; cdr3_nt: TGTGCCAGCAGTTTAGGTGCAGGGAGCGGAAACACCATATATTTT; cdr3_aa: CASSLGAGSGNTIYF
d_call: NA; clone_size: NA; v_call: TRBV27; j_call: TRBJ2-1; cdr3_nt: TGTGCCAGCAGTTCCTCCCCCCCCGGGGCCTCCTACAATGAGCAGTTCTTC; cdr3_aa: CASSSSPPGASYNEQFF
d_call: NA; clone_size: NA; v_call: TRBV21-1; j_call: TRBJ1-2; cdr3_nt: TGTGCCAGCAGCAAAAGTGAAGGAGGCTATGGCTACACCTTC; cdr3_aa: CASSKSEGGYGYTF
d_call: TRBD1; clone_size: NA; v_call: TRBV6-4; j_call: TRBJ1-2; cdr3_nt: TGTGCCAGCAGTGAGGACAGGGGCTCGGGCTACACCTTC; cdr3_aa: CASSEDRGSGYTF
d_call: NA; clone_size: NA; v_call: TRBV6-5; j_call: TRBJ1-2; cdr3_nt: TGTGCCAGCAGTTACGGGGAGACGGCAAGCTATGGCTACACCTTC; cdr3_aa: CASSYGETASYGYTF
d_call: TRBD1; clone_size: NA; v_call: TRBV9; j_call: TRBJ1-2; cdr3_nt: TGTGCCAGCAGCCCCGGGACAGGGGGCGATGGCTACACCTTC; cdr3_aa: CASSPGTGGDGYTF
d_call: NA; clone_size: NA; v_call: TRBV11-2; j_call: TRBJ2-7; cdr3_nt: TGTGCCAGCAGCCTTGGCAGGGAGCAGTACTTC; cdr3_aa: CASSLGREQYF
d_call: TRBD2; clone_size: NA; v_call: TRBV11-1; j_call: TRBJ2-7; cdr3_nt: TGTGCCAGCAGCTTAGCGGGAGGGAGTTACGAGCAGTACTTC; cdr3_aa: CASSLAGGSYEQYF
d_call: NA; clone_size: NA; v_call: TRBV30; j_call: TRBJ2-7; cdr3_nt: TGTGCCTGGAGTGCCGGACTCCGCGAGCAGTACTTC; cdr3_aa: CAWSAGLREQYF
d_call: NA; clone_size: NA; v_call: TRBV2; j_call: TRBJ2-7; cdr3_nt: TGTGCCAGCAGTGAAGCGGGATGGGAGCAGTACTTC; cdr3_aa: CASSEAGWEQYF
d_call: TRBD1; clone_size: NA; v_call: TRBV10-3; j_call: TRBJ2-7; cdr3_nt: TGTGCCACGGGGACAGGAAAAGACTACGAGCAGTACTTC; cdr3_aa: CATGTGKDYEQYF